This TCR beta chain was profiled in a study of CD8+CD57+ T cells in acquired aplastic anemia (dated by TCRdb to about 2018). Regarding the study in general: DNA extracted from sorted CD4+ and CD8+ cells had a mean of approximately 3.3 ug, with a range of roughly 0.18 to 27.4 ug. Mean read counts for healthy donor samples were approximately 10 million for CD4+ cells and 11 million to 14 million for CD8+ cells.

The CDR3 numbers 15 residues from cysteine through phenylalanine. Of all the DNA, just the CDR3 is kept, 45 bases in frame from base 1. V lost 6 bases and J lost 4 bases, and the count of bases not matched to a germline gene is 6. CDR1 and CDR2, per the germline V gene, are SNHLY and FYNNEI. Genomic DNA was used as template for profiling of TCR beta VDJ combinations and CDR3 sequences. An Illumina HiSeq 2000 was the platform used for TCR repertoire sequencing. As for the original processing: Repertoire assessment relied on Simpson's diversity index, CDR3 size and DJ length profiles, and TRBV/TRBJ rearrangement plots. Whichever DNA sequence was most abundant in the deep sequencing data was defined as the immunodominant clone. CDR3 amino acid sequences were screened for sharing across subjects and were compared with published repertoires and the VDJdb database. Using fastp trimming at Q25 and MiXCR clonotype assembly, TCRdb reanalyzed the public sequencing data and kept in-frame beta chains. When rows share a CDR3 protein, they turn into one entry using the most common DNA and genes. TCRdb assigned the V and J calls; the authors' analysis was not used. This sample lists 100,000 to 150,000 distinct CDR3 sequences; 48% were detected once. Of the sample, 2% to 3% falls within the top ten clones.

The study deep-sequenced TCR repertoires of sorted CD4+ and CD8+ blood T cells from severe aplastic anemia patients and healthy subjects. Ficoll-Paque density gradient centrifugation was used to isolate peripheral blood mononuclear cells. Before DNA extraction, CD4+ and CD8+ T cells were sorted with FACS or magnetic beads. Notes on this clonotype: The clone's antigen remains unknown. The record has no base qualities; no much larger clone is one base away.

Points the paper makes about the study in general: Patients and healthy controls showed no significant difference in CD8+ Simpson's diversity (P=0.060). Around 28 CD8+ CDR3 sequences were found to be shared between patients and controls, but these sequences appeared to be highly expressed in patients and within the immunodominant clones of the patients.

This receptor chain uses TRBV2 and TRBJ1-5; TRBD1 matches 10 bases in the middle. The sequencing sample was made of sorted CD4+, CD8+, or CD8+CD57+ T cells (not recorded which) from PBMCs. The TCR comes from a human donor in good health, serving as a control. The CDR3 protein sequence reads: CASRGTGAGNQPQHF. The nucleotides read TGTGCCAGCAGGGGGACAGGGGCCGGGAATCAGCCCCAGCATTTT.